The clone carrying this T cell receptor (beta chain) showed up just once. This sample stems from a study of OX40 agonist ivuxolimab in advanced cancers. The overall study: Eligibility admitted prior anti-PD-1, anti-PD-L1 or anti-CTLA-4 therapy; about 42% had some.

The repertoire was sequenced with immunoSEQ multiplex PCR; TCRdb's copy has only in-frame clones and lacks some. The sample shows around 89,000 clones, roughly 91% of them seen only once. This sample comprised CD4+ or CD8+ T cells sorted from blood, obtained in a trial of the OX40 agonist ivuxolimab. The TCR comes from an adult with an advanced solid tumor such as melanoma, head and neck, liver or kidney cancer.

Here the CDR3 DNA reads TGCGCCAGCAGAACCGCCGGGACAGCGACCTTTTGTGAGCAGTACTTC. This codes for CASRTAGTATFCEQYF. V is TRBV23-1 and J is TRBJ2-7, with 7 bases fitting TRBD1. TRBV23-1 is flagged as an ORF with uncertain function. The CDR3 spans 16 residues. V was clipped by 6 bases and J by 7 bases; unmatched bases: 18.